These T cell receptor beta chains were read from a single sample in a study of blood T cell repertoires in COVID-19. TCRdb keeps only in-frame clones here, not all; method: immunoSEQ multiplex PCR. The sample gives 180,000 or so clones, 80% to 90% of which show up once; around 2.5% is in the top ten. Sequencing was performed on peripheral blood. The origin of the receptors is a man aged 35-49 years with active or convalescent COVID-19. Each CDR3 is given with its conserved first and last residue. The D gene is left open where the match is weak. Where a row states a size, it is once, few, many or the class of an expanded clone; other rows omit it.

d_gene: NA; v_gene: TRBV28; abundance: NA; j_gene: TRBJ1-4; CDR3nt: TGTGCCAGCAGTTTATACTCAGGGCTTGAAAAACTGTTTTTT; CDR3aa: CASSLYSGLEKLFF
d_gene: NA; v_gene: TRBV18; abundance: NA; j_gene: TRBJ1-5; CDR3nt: TGTGCCAGCTCACCACCTCCCGGGGAAAGTGATCAGCCCCAGCATTTT; CDR3aa: CASSPPPGESDQPQHF
d_gene: NA; v_gene: TRBV12-3/TRBV12-4; abundance: NA; j_gene: TRBJ2-3; CDR3nt: TGTGCCAGCAGCCCATTACAGGTGGATACGCAGTATTTT; CDR3aa: CASSPLQVDTQYF
d_gene: TRBD2; v_gene: TRBV12-5; abundance: NA; j_gene: TRBJ2-1; CDR3nt: TGTGCTAGTGCGACGAGCGGGGGGTACAATGAGCAGTTCTTC; CDR3aa: CASATSGGYNEQFF
d_gene: TRBD1; v_gene: TRBV4-2; abundance: NA; j_gene: TRBJ1-2; CDR3nt: TGTGCCAGCAGCCCGTCTCACAGGGGGGAGTATGGCTACACCTTC; CDR3aa: CASSPSHRGEYGYTF
d_gene: TRBD1; v_gene: TRBV2; abundance: NA; j_gene: TRBJ2-7; CDR3nt: TGTGCCAGCAGTCGTTATCTGGGACAGGCCTACGAGCAGTACTTC; CDR3aa: CASSRYLGQAYEQYF
d_gene: NA; v_gene: TRBV5-5; abundance: NA; j_gene: TRBJ1-3; CDR3nt: TGTGCCAGCAGCTTGGCGGGGGAGAGAAACACCATATATTTT; CDR3aa: CASSLAGERNTIYF
d_gene: TRBD2; v_gene: TRBV7-9; abundance: NA; j_gene: TRBJ2-1; CDR3nt: TGTGCCAGCAGCTTAGAATTAGCGGGGGGTGGAGAGCAGTTCTTC; CDR3aa: CASSLELAGGGEQFF
d_gene: TRBD1; v_gene: TRBV10-3; abundance: NA; j_gene: TRBJ1-2; CDR3nt: TGTGCCATCAGTGAGGGGACAGGGGCCCTCTATGGCTACACCTTC; CDR3aa: CAISEGTGALYGYTF
d_gene: NA; v_gene: TRBV30; abundance: NA; j_gene: TRBJ1-2; CDR3nt: TGTGCCTGGAGCGTTACAGGGTCTGGCTACACCTTC; CDR3aa: CAWSVTGSGYTF
d_gene: NA; v_gene: TRBV30; abundance: once; j_gene: TRBJ1-2; CDR3nt: TGTGCCTACCCCGGGGAAAGCTATGGCTACACCTTC; CDR3aa: CAYPGESYGYTF
d_gene: NA; v_gene: TRBV6-2/TRBV6-3; abundance: once; j_gene: TRBJ1-1; CDR3nt: TGTGCCAGCAGTTACTCGATGGCGGTTATGAACACTGAAGCTTTCTTT; CDR3aa: CASSYSMAVMNTEAFF
d_gene: NA; v_gene: TRBV23-1; abundance: NA; j_gene: TRBJ1-4; CDR3nt: TGCGCCAGCAGTTTTAAGAGGCAGCGTGAAAAACTGTTTTTT; CDR3aa: CASSFKRQREKLFF
d_gene: TRBD1; v_gene: TRBV6-1; abundance: NA; j_gene: TRBJ2-3; CDR3nt: TGTGCCAGCAGTGAAGTGGGACAGCAAGATACGCAGTATTTT; CDR3aa: CASSEVGQQDTQYF
d_gene: NA; v_gene: TRBV6-6; abundance: once; j_gene: TRBJ1-1; CDR3nt: TGTGCCAGCAGGGGGCCGGCGGAGAGCACTGAAGCTTTCTTT; CDR3aa: CASRGPAESTEAFF
d_gene: NA; v_gene: TRBV6-2/TRBV6-3; abundance: once; j_gene: TRBJ1-4; CDR3nt: TGTGCCAGCAGTCGACCCTCAAGGGGATCGAGGGAAAAACTGTTTTTT; CDR3aa: CASSRPSRGSREKLFF
d_gene: NA; v_gene: TRBV15; abundance: NA; j_gene: TRBJ2-1; CDR3nt: TGTGCCACCAGCAGAGGGGACTCTGGCAATGAGCAGTTCTTC; CDR3aa: CATSRGDSGNEQFF
d_gene: NA; v_gene: TRBV5-8; abundance: once; j_gene: TRBJ2-4; CDR3nt: TGTGCCAGCAGCTTGCCCGGGGCCAAAAACATTCAGTACTTC; CDR3aa: CASSLPGAKNIQYF
d_gene: TRBD1; v_gene: TRBV7-6; abundance: NA; j_gene: TRBJ1-5; CDR3nt: TGTGCCAGCAGTCGGACAGGGGACAGTCAGCCCCAGCATTTT; CDR3aa: CASSRTGDSQPQHF
d_gene: TRBD2; v_gene: TRBV9; abundance: NA; j_gene: TRBJ2-5; CDR3nt: TGTGCCAGCAGCGCAACCGGACTAGTTTCGCAAGAGACCCAGTACTTC; CDR3aa: CASSATGLVSQETQYF
d_gene: NA; v_gene: TRBV30; abundance: NA; j_gene: TRBJ2-7; CDR3nt: TGTGCCTGGAGTGTTTCCCTTTACTACGAGCAGTACTTC; CDR3aa: CAWSVSLYYEQYF
d_gene: NA; v_gene: TRBV6-5; abundance: few; j_gene: TRBJ1-4; CDR3nt: TGTGCCAGCAGTTACTCGGGGACAAAAAATGAAAAACTGTTTTTT; CDR3aa: CASSYSGTKNEKLFF
d_gene: NA; v_gene: TRBV6-5; abundance: NA; j_gene: TRBJ2-5; CDR3nt: TGTGCCAGCAGCAACGCCGGCGGGCCCGCGGGGACCCAGTACTTC; CDR3aa: CASSNAGGPAGTQYF
d_gene: NA; v_gene: TRBV15; abundance: NA; j_gene: TRBJ2-7; CDR3nt: TGTGCCACCAGCAGAGGTTCTGGGGGGAACGAGCAGTACTTC; CDR3aa: CATSRGSGGNEQYF
d_gene: TRBD1; v_gene: TRBV10-3; abundance: NA; j_gene: TRBJ1-1; CDR3nt: TGTGCCATCAGTACACCACACAGGGGGACTGAAGCTTTCTTT; CDR3aa: CAISTPHRGTEAFF
d_gene: TRBD1; v_gene: TRBV5-4; abundance: NA; j_gene: TRBJ1-2; CDR3nt: TGTGCCAGCAGCGACAGGGGGGACTATGGCTACACCTTC; CDR3aa: CASSDRGDYGYTF
d_gene: TRBD1; v_gene: TRBV15; abundance: NA; j_gene: TRBJ2-7; CDR3nt: TGTGCCACCAGCTACCGGGACAGGGGATACGAGCAGTACTTC; CDR3aa: CATSYRDRGYEQYF
d_gene: NA; v_gene: TRBV19; abundance: few; j_gene: TRBJ1-2; CDR3nt: TGTGCCAGTAGTCAACAGGGAGTCGGTAACTATGGCTACACCTTC; CDR3aa: CASSQQGVGNYGYTF
d_gene: NA; v_gene: TRBV6-5; abundance: NA; j_gene: TRBJ1-2; CDR3nt: TGTGCCAGCAGTTCCCCAATCGCAGGTTACTATGGCTACACCTTC; CDR3aa: CASSSPIAGYYGYTF
d_gene: TRBD2; v_gene: TRBV11-3; abundance: NA; j_gene: TRBJ2-3; CDR3nt: TGTGCCAGCAGCCTTAGCGGGGGTAGCACAGATACGCAGTATTTT; CDR3aa: CASSLSGGSTDTQYF
d_gene: TRBD1; v_gene: TRBV29-1; abundance: NA; j_gene: TRBJ1-1; CDR3nt: TGCAGCGTTCGGGACAGGGGCGCTGCTTTCTTT; CDR3aa: CSVRDRGAAFF
d_gene: TRBD1; v_gene: TRBV10-3; abundance: NA; j_gene: TRBJ1-3; CDR3nt: TGTGCCATCAGTGACAGGGGGCTTTCTGGAAACACCATATATTTT; CDR3aa: CAISDRGLSGNTIYF
d_gene: NA; v_gene: TRBV12-3/TRBV12-4; abundance: NA; j_gene: TRBJ1-2; CDR3nt: TGTGCCAGCAGCCTAGCTCACAACTATGGCTACACCTTC; CDR3aa: CASSLAHNYGYTF
d_gene: NA; v_gene: TRBV28; abundance: NA; j_gene: TRBJ1-2; CDR3nt: TGTGCTGCCAGTAACTATGGCTACACCTTC; CDR3aa: CAASNYGYTF
d_gene: NA; v_gene: TRBV20-1; abundance: once; j_gene: TRBJ1-1; CDR3nt: TGCAGTGCGGAGGTAAACACTGAAGCTTTCTTT; CDR3aa: CSAEVNTEAFF
d_gene: NA; v_gene: TRBV7-8; abundance: few; j_gene: TRBJ2-7; CDR3nt: TGTGCCAGCACCCCCGCCTACGAGCAGTACTTC; CDR3aa: CASTPAYEQYF
d_gene: NA; v_gene: TRBV28; abundance: few; j_gene: TRBJ1-6; CDR3nt: TGTGCCAGCAGGGATCGGGGTAACGGAAATAATTCACCCCTCCACTTT; CDR3aa: CASRDRGNGNNSPLHF